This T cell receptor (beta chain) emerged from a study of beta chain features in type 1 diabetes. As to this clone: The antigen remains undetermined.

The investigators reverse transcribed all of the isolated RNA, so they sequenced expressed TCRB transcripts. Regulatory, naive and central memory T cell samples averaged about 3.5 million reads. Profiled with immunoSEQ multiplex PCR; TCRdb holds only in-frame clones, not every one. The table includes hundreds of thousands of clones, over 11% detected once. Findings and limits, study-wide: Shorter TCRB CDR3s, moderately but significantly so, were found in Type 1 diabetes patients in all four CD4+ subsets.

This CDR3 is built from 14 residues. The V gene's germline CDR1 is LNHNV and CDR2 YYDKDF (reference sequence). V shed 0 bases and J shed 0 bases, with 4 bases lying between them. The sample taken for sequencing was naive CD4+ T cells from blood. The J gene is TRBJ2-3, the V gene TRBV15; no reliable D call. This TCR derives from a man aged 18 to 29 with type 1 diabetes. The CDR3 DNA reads TGTGCCACCAGCAGAGATCCTAGCACAGATACGCAGTATTTT. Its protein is CATSRDPSTDTQYF.